The T cell receptor (beta chain) under discussion was sequenced for a study of cytomegalovirus exposure and HLA in healthy donors. Findings of the study overall: It was likely that a cluster of highly shared sequence variants was a sequencing artifact.

Notes on this clone: Antigen unknown.

A multiplex PCR was run with 60 Vbeta primers and 13 Jbeta primers. Clones were sequenced by immunoSEQ multiplex PCR, and TCRdb holds only the in-frame ones, with some missing. The repertoire holds about 130,000 clones, with roughly four fifths as singletons. Germline V gene lookup returns CDR1 MGHRA and CDR2 YSYEKL. The CDR3 contains 15 residues. V shed 2 bases, J shed 6 bases, and the junction held 9 bases outside the gene matches. The receptor comes from a boy aged 2 to 10 in good health and CMV-seronegative. This chain uses TRBV4-1 with TRBJ2-5; TRBD2 aligns across 7 bases. Sequencing was performed on PBMCs. The CDR3, as DNA: TGCGCCAGCAGCCAACCGTCGACTAGCTCAAAGACCCAGTACTTC. Translation: CASSQPSTSSKTQYF.